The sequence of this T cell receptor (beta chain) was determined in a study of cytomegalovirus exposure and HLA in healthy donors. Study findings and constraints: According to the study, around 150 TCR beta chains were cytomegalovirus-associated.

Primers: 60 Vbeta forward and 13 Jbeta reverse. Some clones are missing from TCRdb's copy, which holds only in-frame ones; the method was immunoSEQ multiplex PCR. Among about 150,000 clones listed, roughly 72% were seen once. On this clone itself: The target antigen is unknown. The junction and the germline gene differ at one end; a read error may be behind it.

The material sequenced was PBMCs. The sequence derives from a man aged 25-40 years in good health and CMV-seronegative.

CDR3 nucleotides: TGCACCAGTAAAGGGCTCGGGCAGGGTGCGACCTACGAGCAGTACTTC. Its protein product is CTSKGLGQGATYEQYF. V usage is TRBV5-1 and J usage is TRBJ2-7, with D possibly TRBD1 on 5 matching bases. CDR3 length equals 16 residues. Germline V gives CDR1 SGHRS, CDR2 YFSETQ.